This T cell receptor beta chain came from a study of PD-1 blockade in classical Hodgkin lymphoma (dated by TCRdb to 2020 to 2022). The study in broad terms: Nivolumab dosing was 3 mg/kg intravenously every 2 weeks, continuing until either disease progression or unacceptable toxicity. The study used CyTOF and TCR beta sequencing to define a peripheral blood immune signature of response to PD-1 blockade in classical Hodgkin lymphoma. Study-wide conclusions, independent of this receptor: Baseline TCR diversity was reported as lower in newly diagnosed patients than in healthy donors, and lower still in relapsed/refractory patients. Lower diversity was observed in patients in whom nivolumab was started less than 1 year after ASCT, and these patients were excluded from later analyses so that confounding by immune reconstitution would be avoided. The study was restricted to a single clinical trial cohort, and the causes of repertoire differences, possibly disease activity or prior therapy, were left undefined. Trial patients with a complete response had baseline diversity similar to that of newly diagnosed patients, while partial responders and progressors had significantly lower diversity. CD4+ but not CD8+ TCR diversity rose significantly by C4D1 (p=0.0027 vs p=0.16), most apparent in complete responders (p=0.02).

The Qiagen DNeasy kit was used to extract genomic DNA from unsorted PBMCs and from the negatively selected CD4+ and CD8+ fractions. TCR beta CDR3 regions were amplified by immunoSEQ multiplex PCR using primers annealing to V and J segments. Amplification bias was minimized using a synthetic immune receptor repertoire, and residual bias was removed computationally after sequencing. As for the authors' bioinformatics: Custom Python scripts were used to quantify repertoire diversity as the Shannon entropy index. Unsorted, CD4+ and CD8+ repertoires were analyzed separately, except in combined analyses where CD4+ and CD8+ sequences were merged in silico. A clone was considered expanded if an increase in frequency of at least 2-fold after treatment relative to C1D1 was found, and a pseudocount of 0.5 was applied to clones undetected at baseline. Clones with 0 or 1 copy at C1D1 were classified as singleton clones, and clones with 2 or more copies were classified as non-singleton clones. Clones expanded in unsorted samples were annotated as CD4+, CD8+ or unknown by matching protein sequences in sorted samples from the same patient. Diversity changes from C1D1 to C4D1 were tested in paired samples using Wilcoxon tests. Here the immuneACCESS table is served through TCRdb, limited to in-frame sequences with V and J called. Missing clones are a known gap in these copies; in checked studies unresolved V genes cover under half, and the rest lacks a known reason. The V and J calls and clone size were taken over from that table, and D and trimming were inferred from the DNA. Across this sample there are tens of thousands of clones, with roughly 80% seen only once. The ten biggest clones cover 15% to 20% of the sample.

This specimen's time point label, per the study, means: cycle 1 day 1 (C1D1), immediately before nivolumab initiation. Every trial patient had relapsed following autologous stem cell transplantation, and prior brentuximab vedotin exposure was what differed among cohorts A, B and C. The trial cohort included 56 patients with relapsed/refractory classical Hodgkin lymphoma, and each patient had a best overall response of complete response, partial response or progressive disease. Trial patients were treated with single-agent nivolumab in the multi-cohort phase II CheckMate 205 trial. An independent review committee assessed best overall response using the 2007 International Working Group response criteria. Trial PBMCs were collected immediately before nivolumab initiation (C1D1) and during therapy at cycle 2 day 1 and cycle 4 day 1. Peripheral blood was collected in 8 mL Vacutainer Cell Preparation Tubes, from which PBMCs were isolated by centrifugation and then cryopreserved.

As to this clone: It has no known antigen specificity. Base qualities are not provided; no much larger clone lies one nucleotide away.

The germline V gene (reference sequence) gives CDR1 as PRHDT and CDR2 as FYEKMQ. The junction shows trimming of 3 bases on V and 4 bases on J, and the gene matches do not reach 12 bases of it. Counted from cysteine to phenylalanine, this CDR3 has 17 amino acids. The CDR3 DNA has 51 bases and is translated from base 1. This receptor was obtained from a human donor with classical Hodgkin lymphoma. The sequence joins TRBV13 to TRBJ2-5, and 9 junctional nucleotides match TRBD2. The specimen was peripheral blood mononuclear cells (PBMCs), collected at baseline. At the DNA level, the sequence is TGTGCCAGCAGCTTGCGAGGAGGAGCGGGAGGAGGAGAGACCCAGTACTTC. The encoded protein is CASSLRGGAGGGETQYF.